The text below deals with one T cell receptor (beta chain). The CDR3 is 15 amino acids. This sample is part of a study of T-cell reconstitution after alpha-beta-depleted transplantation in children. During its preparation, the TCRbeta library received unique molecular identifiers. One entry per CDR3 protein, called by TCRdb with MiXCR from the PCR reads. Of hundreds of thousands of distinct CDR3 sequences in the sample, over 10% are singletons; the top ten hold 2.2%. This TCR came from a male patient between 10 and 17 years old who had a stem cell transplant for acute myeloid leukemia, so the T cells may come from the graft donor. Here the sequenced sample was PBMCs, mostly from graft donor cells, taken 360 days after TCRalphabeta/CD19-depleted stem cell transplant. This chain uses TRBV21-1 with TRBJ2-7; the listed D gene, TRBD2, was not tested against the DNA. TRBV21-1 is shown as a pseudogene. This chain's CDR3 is CASSKVGGVVYEQYF. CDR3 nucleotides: TGTGCCAGCAGCAAGGTTGGAGGTGTAGTCTACGAGCAGTACTTC.